Detailed here is one T cell receptor (beta chain). Antigen: not known. The CDR3 contains 16 residues. Germline CDR1 reads SGHVS; CDR2 reads FQNEAQ. Trimming took 5 bases from V and 3 from J; bases not matched to a gene: 10. UMIs and sample barcodes were carried by the TCR alpha and TCR beta cDNA libraries that 5'RACE produced using constant-segment primers. TCRdb re-called the 5' RACE reads through MiXCR, storing one row per CDR3 protein. The sample consists of 200,000 or so distinct CDR3 sequences, around 19% of them appearing once. The data originate from a study of T-cell memory formation after mild COVID-19. Study-wide findings and caveats: Clones from the second wave (peaking day 37) had unconfirmed SARS-CoV-2 specificity. Contracting CD4+ clones lay largely in CM and EM, with CD8+ ones residing in EMRA.

The source material was PBMCs or a T cell subset sorted from them (not recorded which). The chain carries TRBV7-8 and TRBJ2-5; TRBD2 agrees at 9 bases. The clonotype comes from an adult woman who had mild COVID-19 (a few samples of this study predate the infection). Cell type and time point are not known. The CDR3 loop is CASSLHRSSGEETQYF. In DNA form, the CDR3 reads TGTGCCAGCAGCCTCCATCGATCTAGCGGGGAAGAGACCCAGTACTTC.